Listed here are 9 T cell receptor beta chains from one sample, sequenced in a study of control samples from healthy donors and cancer patients (dated by TCRdb to 2018 to 2020). Libraries were prepared through the immunoSEQ multiplex PCR assay. The table comes from immuneACCESS by way of TCRdb, which keeps in-frame sequences with V and J called. Part of the clones is missing from these tables; in studies checked, under half for an unresolved V gene and the rest for unknown reasons. Across this sample there are some 130,000 clones, with more than 80% seen only once. Clones ranked in the top ten supply roughly 2.6% of the sample. The sample consisted of blood. The receptors stem from a man aged 35-49 years in good health.

The rearrangement uses TRBV27 and TRBJ2-7, with 9 nucleotides matching TRBD1. After removal of 4 bases from V and 5 bases from J, the junction contained 9 bases not matched to a gene. This CDR3 has 15 residues. Per the germline V gene, CDR1 is MNHEY and CDR2 is SMNVEV (reference sequence). This CDR3 reads CASSWNRGLGDEQYF. Written as DNA, the CDR3 is TGTGCCAGCAGTTGGAACAGGGGGCTTGGGGACGAGCAGTACTTC.

This CDR3 is CASSSLGQPEAFF. CDR3 nucleotide sequence: TGTGCCAGCAGCTCCTTAGGACAGCCTGAAGCTTTCTTT. The gene calls are TRBV13 and TRBJ1-1, with D perhaps TRBD1 (6 bases). The CDR3 runs to 13 residues. CDR1 is PRHDT, CDR2 FYEKMQ, per germline (reference sequence). Trimming stripped 4 bases from V and 6 bases from J, with 12 bases between.

The V gene is TRBV28, the J gene TRBJ2-5, with no clear D. The V gene's germline CDR1 is MDHEN and CDR2 SYDVKM. V was pared by 2 bases and J by 3 bases, with 7 bases between. There are 13 residues in the CDR3. The CDR3 spells CASSLTVEETQYF. DNA of the CDR3: TGTGCCAGCAGTTTAACGGTCGAAGAGACCCAGTACTTC.

The chain has TRBV6-5 and TRBJ1-5; no firm D call. The CDR3 covers 12 residues. Germline V gives CDR1 MNHEY, CDR2 SVGAGI. Trimming pared 8 bases from V and 5 bases from J, leaving 10 bases between. The CDR3 DNA reads TGTGCCAGCGGTCAGGCATATCAGCCCCAGCATTTT. It encodes CASGQAYQPQHF.

The V call is TRBV5-1, the J call TRBJ2-3; D gene uncertain. Trimming took 4 bases from V and 2 from J, leaving 5 bases between them. The CDR3 is 12 amino acids. CDR1 is SGHRS, CDR2 YFSETQ, per germline. The CDR3 nucleotides read TGCGCCAGCAGCGAATCCACAGATACGCAGTATTTT. Translation: CASSESTDTQYF. Combining the CDR3 with reference TRBV5-1 and TRBJ2-3 gives the whole variable domain KAGVTQTPRYLIKTRGQQVTLSCSPISGHRSVSWYQQTPGQGLQFLFEYFSETQRNKGNFPGRFSGRQFSNSRSEMNVSTLELGDSALYLCASSESTDTQYFGPGTRLTVL.

The chain has TRBV3-1 (or the pseudogene TRBV3-2) and TRBJ1-3; the match to TRBD1 covers 7 bases. Germline assignment: CDR1 LGHDT and CDR2 YNNKEL (reference sequence). V lost 5 bases, J lost 2 bases, and 3 bases stayed unmatched. This CDR3 region has 14 residues. In nucleotides, the CDR3 is TGTGCCAGCAGCAATACAGGGGCTGGAAACACCATATATTTT. As protein: CASSNTGAGNTIYF.

J is TRBJ1-1 and V is TRBV4-1, with 7 bases identical to TRBD1. Germline values: CDR1 MGHRA, CDR2 YSYEKL. The length of the CDR3 is 15 residues. V dropped 3 bases and J dropped 6; count of bases not matched to a gene: 10. CDR3 amino acids: CASSQITGAGPEAFF. CDR3 nucleotides: TGCGCCAGCAGCCAGATAACAGGGGCGGGACCTGAAGCTTTCTTT.

CDR3 sequence: CASSLVFSGGGEQFF. The CDR3 DNA follows: TGTGCCAGCAGCTTGGTGTTTAGCGGGGGAGGTGAGCAGTTCTTC. The chain uses TRBV5-6 and TRBJ2-1; 9 nucleotides agree with TRBD2. The germline gives CDR1 SGHDT, CDR2 YYEEEE. With 0 bases clipped from V and 9 bases from J, the junction kept 7 bases outside the gene matches. The CDR3 length is 15 residues.

The rearrangement links TRBV7-9 to TRBJ1-1; TRBD1 agrees at 7 bases. Trimming at V came to 3 bases and at J to 0 bases, leaving 10 bases not matched to a gene. Germline CDR1 is SEHNR and CDR2 is FQNEAQ (reference sequence). The CDR3 consists of 17 residues. The CDR3 reads CASSFIGTAFMNTEAFF. Written as DNA, the CDR3 is TGTGCCAGCAGCTTCATTGGGACAGCCTTTATGAACACTGAAGCTTTCTTT.